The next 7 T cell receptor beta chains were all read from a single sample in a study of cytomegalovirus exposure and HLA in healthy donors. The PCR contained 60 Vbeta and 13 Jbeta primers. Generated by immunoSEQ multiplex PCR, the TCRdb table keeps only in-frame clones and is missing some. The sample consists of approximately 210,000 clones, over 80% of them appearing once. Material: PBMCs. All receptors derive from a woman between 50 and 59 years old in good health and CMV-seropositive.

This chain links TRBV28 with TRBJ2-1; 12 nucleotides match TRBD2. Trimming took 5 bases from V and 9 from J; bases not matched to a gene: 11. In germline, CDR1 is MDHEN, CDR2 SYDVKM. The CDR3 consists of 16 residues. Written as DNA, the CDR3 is TGTGCCAGCAGTCTCCACTGGGCTAGCGGGGGGGGTGAGCAGTTCTTC. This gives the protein CASSLHWASGGGEQFF.

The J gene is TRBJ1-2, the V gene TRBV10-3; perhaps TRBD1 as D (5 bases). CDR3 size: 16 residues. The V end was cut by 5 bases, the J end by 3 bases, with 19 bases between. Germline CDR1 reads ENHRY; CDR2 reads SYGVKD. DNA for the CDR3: TGTGCCATCAGTCTGGCGGAGTCAGGGAAGGACTATGGCTACACCTTC. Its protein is CAISLAESGKDYGYTF.

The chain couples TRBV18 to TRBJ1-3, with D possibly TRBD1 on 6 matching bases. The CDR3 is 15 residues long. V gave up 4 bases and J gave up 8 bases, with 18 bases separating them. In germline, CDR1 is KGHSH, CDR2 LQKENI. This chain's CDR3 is CASSLPTGRSDTIYF. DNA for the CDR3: TGTGCCAGCTCACTTCCGACAGGACGTAGTGACACCATATATTTT.

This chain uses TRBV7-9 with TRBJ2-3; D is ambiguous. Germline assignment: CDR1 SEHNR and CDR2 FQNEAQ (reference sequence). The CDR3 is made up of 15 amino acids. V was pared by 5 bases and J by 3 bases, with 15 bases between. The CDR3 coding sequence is TGTGCCAGCAGCCGCACAACAGTTACGACAGATACGCAGTATTTT. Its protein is CASSRTTVTTDTQYF.

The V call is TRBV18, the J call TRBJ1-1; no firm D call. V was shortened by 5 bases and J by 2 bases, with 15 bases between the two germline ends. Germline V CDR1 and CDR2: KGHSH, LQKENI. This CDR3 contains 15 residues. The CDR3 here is CASSLTGTQNTEAFF. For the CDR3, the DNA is TGTGCCAGCTCATTGACTGGCACCCAAAACACTGAAGCTTTCTTT.

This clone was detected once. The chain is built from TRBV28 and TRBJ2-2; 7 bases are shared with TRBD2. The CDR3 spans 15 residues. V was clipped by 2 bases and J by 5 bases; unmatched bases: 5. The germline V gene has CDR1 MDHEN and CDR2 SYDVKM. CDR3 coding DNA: TGTGCCAGCAGTTTAGCGGGGGAAGGAACCGGGGAGCTGTTTTTT. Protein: CASSLAGEGTGELFF.

For the CDR3, the DNA is TGCAGCGTCACGGGACAGGGATACAATGAGCAGTTCTTC. Its translation: CSVTGQGYNEQFF. The chain has TRBV29-1 and TRBJ2-1, with 9 nucleotides matching TRBD1. The CDR3 totals 13 residues. CDR1 is SQVTM, CDR2 ANQGSEA, per germline. Germline trimming cut 6 bases from V and 4 bases from J; bases unmatched to any gene: 4.